This paragraph covers one T cell receptor beta chain sequence. Original processing notes: Counts of nucleated cells, estimated from reference gene primer amplification, were obtained. Sequencing was performed with immunoSEQ multiplex PCR; in TCRdb, only in-frame clones are kept and a portion is missing. V and J calls and clone size are copied from that table; D and trimming were computed from the DNA. The table records about 320,000 clones, just under 90% of them present only once. These data come from a study of blood T cell repertoires in COVID-19. Study-level information: The study drew acute and convalescent COVID-19 samples from the United States, Italy and Spain. The cDNA or gDNA used as material had been derived from T cells, B-cell-depleted T cells, or PBMCs.

The CDR3 totals 13 residues. V was trimmed by 5 bases and J by 4 bases, leaving 11 bases between them. The germline V gene encodes CDR1 MNHEY and CDR2 SMNVEV (reference sequence). The specimen sequenced was peripheral blood. The receptor was isolated from a woman in her twenties or thirties with COVID-19, enrolled during active disease. This chain uses TRBV27 with TRBJ1-1; D is perhaps TRBD1 (5 bases). The CDR3 spells CASSVTRATEAFF. The CDR3 nucleotides are TGTGCCAGCAGTGTCACCAGGGCCACTGAAGCTTTCTTT.